Each of the 13 T cell receptor beta chains below was sequenced from the same sample in a study of T cells in Graves' hyperthyroidism and ophthalmopathy. There were TCR beta CDR3 regions amplified from RNA transcripts. The HTBI set primed first-round TCR CDR3 RT-PCR. TCRdb re-called the multiplex PCR reads through MiXCR, storing one row per CDR3 protein. The data contain around 200,000 distinct CDR3 sequences, 17% of them singletons. Sequencing used blood. All receptors come from a woman aged 45-65 years with Graves' hyperthyroidism.

This clonotype was observed many times. The chain has TRBV7-9 and TRBJ1-1; D perhaps matches TRBD1 (5 bases). From germline, CDR1 is SEHNR and CDR2 FQNEAQ (reference sequence). V shed 3 bases and J shed 4 bases, with 9 bases lying between them. This CDR3 region has 13 residues. The CDR3 loop is CASSLGGVTEAFF. The CDR3 bases are TGTGCCAGCAGCTTGGGAGGGGTCACTGAAGCTTTCTTT.

Ten or more counts support this clonotype. The CDR3 loop reads CASSQEAGGSTDTQYF. DNA of the CDR3: TGTGCCAGCAGCCAGGAAGCGGGAGGATCCACAGATACGCAGTATTTT. The gene calls are TRBV14 and TRBJ2-3; 9 positions agree with TRBD2. The CDR3 is 16 amino acids. The V segment lost 3 bases and the J segment 2 bases; nucleotides outside the gene matches: 6. Germline V lookup: CDR1 SGHDN, CDR2 FVKESK. The variable domain in full, completed from reference TRBV14 and TRBJ2-3, reads EAGVTQFPSHSVIEKGQTVTLRCDPISGHDNLYWYRRVMGKEIKFLLHFVKESKQDESGMPNNRFLAERTGGTYSTLKVQPAELEDSGVYFCASSQEAGGSTDTQYFGPGTRLTVL.

This clonotype has only a few counts. This chain joins TRBV29-1 and TRBJ2-3; D tentatively fits TRBD1 or TRBD2 (5 bases each). The V gene's germline CDR1 is SQVTM and CDR2 ANQGSEA. The ends were cut back, 6 bases at V and 4 bases at J, with 14 bases in the middle. This CDR3 contains 13 residues. CDR3 sequence: CSVARGAADTQYF. The DNA of the CDR3 is TGCAGCGTAGCTAGAGGGGCCGCAGATACGCAGTATTTT.

This clonotype has a count of ten or more. This chain connects TRBV2 to TRBJ2-1; 9 bases line up with TRBD2. V trimming: 7 bases; J trimming: 7 bases; junction bases outside the gene matches: 8. The CDR3 has 14 residues. Germline loops: CDR1 SNHLY, CDR2 FYNNEI. The DNA for the CDR3 is TGTGCCAGCACTAGCGGGGTTTCTGGAAATGAGCAGTTCTTC. As protein: CASTSGVSGNEQFF.

V and J are TRBV6-1 and TRBJ1-1, with TRBD1 matching 7 bases. The V and J ends lost 10 bases and 7 bases, in that order; junction bases with no gene match: 15. Germline lookup yields CDR1 MNHNS and CDR2 SASEGT. This CDR3 is built from 14 residues. CDR3 sequence: CATPNGGGRDEAFF. For the CDR3, the DNA is TGTGCCACCCCGAACGGAGGGGGCAGAGATGAAGCTTTCTTT.

This clonotype was seen many times. The gene calls are TRBV7-9 and TRBJ2-3, with 7 bases fitting TRBD1. The CDR3 runs 16 residues. V dropped 5 bases and J dropped 4; count of bases not matched to a gene: 12. Per the germline V gene, CDR1 is SEHNR and CDR2 is FQNEAQ (reference sequence). The CDR3 loop is CASSASTGPPSDTQYF. The CDR3 region has the DNA TGTGCCAGCAGCGCCTCGACAGGGCCGCCTTCAGATACGCAGTATTTT.

This clonotype was observed at least ten times. The rearrangement links TRBV7-3 to TRBJ2-7; TRBD1 matches 7 bases. Germline V gene data show CDR1 as SGHTA and CDR2 as FQGTGA. J gave up 1 base and V 1 base, and 7 bases lay outside the gene matches. This CDR3 region has 16 residues. CDR3 DNA: TGTGCCAGCAGCTTAAGAGCCGGGACAGCTTCCTACGAGCAGTACTTC. Its protein is CASSLRAGTASYEQYF.

The rearrangement uses TRBV29-1 and TRBJ2-7, with D perhaps matching TRBD2 (6 bases). The CDR3 has 12 residues. Germline V gives CDR1 SQVTM, CDR2 ANQGSEA. Trimming left V 4 bases short and J 5 bases short, with 12 bases between. This chain's CDR3 is CSVGPGGDEQYF. The DNA of the CDR3 is TGCAGCGTTGGGCCAGGAGGGGACGAGCAGTACTTC.

This clonotype has a count of ten or more. The chain combines TRBV25-1 with TRBJ1-1; 10 positions agree with TRBD1. The CDR3 has 13 residues. From germline, CDR1 is MGHDK and CDR2 SYGVNS. With 9 bases clipped from V and 4 bases from J, the junction kept 5 bases outside the gene matches. The CDR3 sequence is CASTGQGFTEAFF. The CDR3 nucleotides are TGTGCCAGTACGGGACAGGGGTTCACTGAAGCTTTCTTT.

This clonotype was detected only a few times. V gene TRBV20-1 combines with J gene TRBJ2-1; 8 bases map to TRBD1. The CDR3 contains 14 residues. Trimming took 6 bases from V and 7 from J; bases not matched to a gene: 11. CDR1 and CDR2 (germline): DFQATT, SNEGSKA (reference sequence). In DNA, the CDR3 is TGCAGTGCCCAAGGGACAGGAGCTTTAAATGAGCAGTTCTTC. Amino acid sequence: CSAQGTGALNEQFF.

This clonotype was counted at least ten times. V and J are TRBV18 and TRBJ2-2, with D possibly TRBD1 on 5 matching bases. CDR3 size: 16 residues. CDR1 is KGHSH, CDR2 LQKENI, per germline. Trimming pared 3 bases from V and 2 bases from J, leaving 13 bases between. CDR3 in amino acids: CASSPSLTANTGELFF. The CDR3 coding sequence is TGTGCCAGCTCACCCAGCCTGACAGCTAACACCGGGGAGCTGTTTTTT.

This clonotype was recorded many times. The chain uses TRBV28 and TRBJ2-3, with D possibly being TRBD1 or TRBD2 (5 bases each). This CDR3 comprises 18 residues. V shed 6 bases and J shed 1 base, with 23 bases lying between them. Germline V lookup: CDR1 MDHEN, CDR2 SYDVKM. The CDR3 sequence is CASSSRDPGRARTDTQYF. CDR3 DNA sequence: TGTGCCAGCAGCTCCCGGGACCCCGGTAGGGCCCGCACAGATACGCAGTATTTT.

Notes on this clonotype: One base away lies a much larger clone, so this may be a sequencing read error. The rearrangement links TRBV4-1 to TRBJ2-7; the D gene could be TRBD1 or TRBD2 (5 bases each). Germline lookup yields CDR1 MGHRA and CDR2 YSYEKL. The length of the CDR3 is 17 residues. V dropped 1 base and J dropped 7 bases, with 23 bases sitting between them. The CDR3, as DNA: TGCGCCAGCAGCCAAGGTGGGGGTGAAAGGGGAAGTGGGGAGCAGTACTTC. Encoded protein: CASSQGGGERGSGEQYF.